Reported below is one T cell receptor (beta chain). Method: immunoSEQ multiplex PCR; TCRdb's copy keeps in-frame clones and lacks some. The profile covers roughly 69,000 clones, with about 91% appearing a single time and under 0.35% taken by the ten largest. The sample belongs to a study of T cell changes during pregnancy in multiple sclerosis. The CDR3 sequence is 15 residues long. CDR1 and CDR2 (germline): SGHDT, YYEEEE. Trimming removed 4 bases from V and 6 bases from J; junction bases left unmatched: 5. The V call is TRBV5-6, the J call TRBJ2-2; 11 bases map to TRBD1. Sample: CD4+ T cells from peripheral blood mononuclear cells, taken in the third trimester of pregnancy. The clonotype was recovered from a female donor in good health, enrolled as a control in a pregnancy study. The CDR3 sequence is CASSPDRGLPGELFF. Here the CDR3 DNA reads TGTGCCAGCAGCCCGGACAGGGGGCTTCCCGGGGAGCTGTTTTTT.